The clone carrying this T cell receptor (beta chain) occurred a few times. Trimming pared 6 bases from V and 3 bases from J, leaving 12 bases between. Looked up from germline, CDR1 is MNHEY and CDR2 is SMNVEV (reference sequence). This CDR3 has 13 amino acids. Investigators prepared the TCR beta libraries by applying iRepertoire HTBI primers and Arm-PCR of CDR3 regions. How the authors handled the data: Detected in the samples were approximately 58 TRBV and over twelve TRBJ segments. From the multiplex PCR reads, TCRdb called clonotypes with MiXCR, one entry per CDR3 protein. The V and J calls here are based on TCRdb, not the publication. The table records some 450,000 distinct CDR3 sequences, around 20% of them present only once. Time point of the sample: persistent/refractory GD, antithyroid drugs over 5 years with positive TRAb. TCR sequences were obtained from RNA taken from PBMCs. The source of the sample is a study of regulatory T cells in long-lasting Graves disease. Study summary: Persistent cases took antithyroid drugs over 5 years and stayed TSH receptor antibody positive.

The V and J genes are TRBV27 and TRBJ2-7; tentatively, D is TRBD2 (6 bases). The TCR was taken from a female donor with Graves disease. The sequencing here drew on peripheral blood mononuclear cells (PBMCs), taken when the disease was refractory, from a patient treated with antithyroid drugs. The chain's CDR3 is CASRAAGSYEQYF. CDR3 sequence (DNA): TGTGCCAGCAGGGCAGCGGGCAGCTACGAGCAGTACTTC.